This T cell receptor (beta chain) appears in the sequencing data of a study of blood T cell repertoires in COVID-19. For the study at large: T cells, B-cell-depleted T cells, or PBMCs provided the cDNA or gDNA that served as material.

This CDR3 is 16 amino acids long. J gave up 2 bases and V 3 bases, and 5 bases lay outside the gene matches. Germline V gene lookup returns CDR1 WNHNN and CDR2 SYGVQD (reference sequence). Original processing methods: From reference gene primer amplification, estimates of nucleated cell counts were derived. Assay used: immunoSEQ multiplex PCR; TCRdb lists only in-frame clones, some missing. V and J calls and clone size follow that table, whereas D and trimming were derived from the DNA. The repertoire holds 20,000 to 30,000 clones, around nine tenths seen once, with approximately 2.6% in the top ten.

The V gene is TRBV10-1, the J gene TRBJ2-2, with 8 bases identical to TRBD1. The sample comprised peripheral blood. The sequence was collected from a human donor in a cohort sampled during active COVID-19. The DNA of the CDR3 is TGCGCCAGCAGTGATTCAGGGGGCGCCAACACCGGGGAGCTGTTTTTT. Amino acids: CASSDSGGANTGELFF.